The rows below give T cell receptor beta chains drawn from one sample of a study of CXCR3-negative and CXCR3-positive naive CD8 T cells. Using the 5' RACE reads, TCRdb records one entry per CDR3 protein without DNA. The sample holds under 90,000 distinct CDR3 sequences. The sequencing sample was made of naive CXCR3+ CD8+ T cells from blood. These receptors all stem from a human donor in good health. Some clones in this sample may be carry-over from other donors' samples. Both conserved end residues are part of each CDR3.

CDR3 length	V gene	J gene	CDR3 protein
11	TRBV4-2	TRBJ1-4	CASREHEKLFF
13	TRBV29-1	TRBJ1-1	CSGSGHMNTEAFF
18	TRBV20-1	TRBJ2-5	CSAPGQGAFMDRGETQYF
16	TRBV28	TRBJ2-6	CASSHGTGSGANVLTF
17	TRBV7-9	TRBJ2-7	CASSHPGGALDSYEQYF
13	TRBV6-2/TRBV6-3	TRBJ2-1	CASRPGRYNEQFF
17	TRBV4-2	TRBJ2-1	CASRILSGGAPNNERFF
14	TRBV28	TRBJ2-4	CASSTPRGSGIQYF
14	TRBV28	TRBJ2-1	CASSPWGTSGVQFF
14	TRBV29-1	TRBJ2-5	CSVTPGQGGETQYF
16	TRBV28	TRBJ2-2	CASSLELGGRSGELFF
14	TRBV19	TRBJ1-1	CASSMDLVNTEAFF
13	TRBV13	TRBJ2-5	CASSLGPQETQYF
12	TRBV12-3/TRBV12-4	TRBJ1-2	CASSLTGIGYTF
14	TRBV7-6	TRBJ2-1	CASSPRGAIDEQFF
14	TRBV6-2/TRBV6-3	TRBJ1-5	CASSSQGVGQPQHF
14	TRBV7-9	TRBJ2-7	CASSLVGVFDEQYF
13	TRBV7-9	TRBJ2-7	CASSPRQTNEQYF
11	TRBV29-1	TRBJ1-1	CSAVEGPEAFF
12	TRBV9	TRBJ1-1	CASSVVGTEAFF
15	TRBV14	TRBJ1-2	CASSKRQGRDYGYTF
13	TRBV12-3/TRBV12-4	TRBJ1-2	CASSLGQVYGYTF
16	TRBV7-6	TRBJ1-6	CASSRTRGLGNSPLHF
14	TRBV6-4	TRBJ2-3	CASSEGPTTDTQYF
15	TRBV29-1	TRBJ2-7	CSVEGGTPHGNEQYF
13	TRBV7-9	TRBJ2-7	CASSTGGGIEQYF
16	TRBV29-1	TRBJ2-1	CSVAGLAGPSYNEQFF